The source of this T cell receptor beta chain is a study of blood T cell repertoires in COVID-19. For the study at large: The United States, Italy and Spain provided the acute and convalescent COVID-19 samples. Sources were T cells, B-cell-depleted T cells, or PBMCs; the material itself was cDNA or gDNA.

The CDR3 runs to 14 residues. Germline CDR1 and CDR2: KGHSH and LQKENI. Trimming removed 6 bases at V and 5 bases at J, with 16 bases between. Authors' processing steps: Scientists estimated how many nucleated cells there were by amplifying reference gene primers. Only in-frame clones appear in the TCRdb table, and some are missing; sequencing was by immunoSEQ multiplex PCR. V and J calls and clone size are copied from that table; D and trimming were computed from the DNA. The sample carries about 380,000 clones, 70% to 85% recorded once. Material for sequencing was peripheral blood. J is TRBJ1-1 and V is TRBV18, with a tentative D call TRBD1 (5 bases). The receptor's source is a human donor with acute or convalescent COVID-19. The donor label of this sample is uncertain. The CDR3 DNA reads TGTGCCAGCTCGGGGGACTGGAGAGGAACTGAAGCTTTCTTT. It codes for CASSGDWRGTEAFF.